This TCR beta chain appears in the sequencing data of a study of metastatic and nonmetastatic thyroid tumors. TCRdb re-called the PCR reads through MiXCR. The table records approximately 29,000 clones, around 32% of them present only once. The ends were cut back, 5 bases at V and 1 base at J, with 11 bases in the middle. Germline V gives CDR1 DFQATT, CDR2 SNEGSKA (reference sequence). This CDR3 contains 13 residues. All patients were treatment-naive before thyroid surgery. Sequencing was done on a sample of blood. The receptor was isolated from a female donor with papillary thyroid cancer or a benign thyroid nodule (not recorded which). Some clones in this sample may be carry-over from other donors' samples. The V call is TRBV20-1, the J call TRBJ1-1; D is possibly TRBD1 (5 bases). The CDR3 DNA reads TGCAGTGCTGGACATCGACAGAACACTGAAGCTTTCTTT. This sequence encodes CSAGHRQNTEAFF.